This T cell receptor beta chain derives from a study of shared clonotypes between healthy human individuals. Germline-derived CDR1 and CDR2 are MDHEN and SYDVKM. Trimming cost V 5 bases and J 6 bases; bases outside gene matches: 12. This CDR3 has 15 amino acids. Assay: immunoSEQ multiplex PCR; the TCRdb copy retains only in-frame clones and omits some. The sample yields about 2.3 million clones, over 85% seen once. This rearrangement joins TRBV28 to TRBJ1-2, with 7 bases that match TRBD1. The sample comprised naive CD4+ T cells from PBMCs. The sample's subset: CD45RA+ positively selected. This receptor was identified in a young man in good health. Some clones in this sample may be carry-over from other donors' samples. The CDR3 DNA is TGTGCCAGCAGTACCGCCCGGGACAGATACCATGGCTACACCTTC. Translating gives CASSTARDRYHGYTF.